This T cell receptor (beta chain) is drawn from a study of T-cell reconstitution after alpha-beta-depleted transplantation in children. This clonotype was detected ten times or more. The V end was cut by 4 bases, the J end by 4 bases, with 22 bases between. The CDR3 spans 18 residues. Germline CDR1 and CDR2: SEHNR and FQNEAQ (reference sequence). Researchers prepared the TCRbeta library using unique molecular identifiers, the study reports. TCRdb analysed the PCR reads with MiXCR anew, one entry per CDR3 protein. Of approximately 240,000 distinct CDR3 sequences detected, 7.5% to 10% appear once; the ten largest clones hold less than 6%.

The sample was PBMCs from the stem cell graft donor, taken from the stem cell graft. The source of this sequence is a human donor who donated a stem cell graft to a child with SCID. The chain couples TRBV7-9 to TRBJ2-2; perhaps D is TRBD1 or TRBD2 (5 bases each). The CDR3 DNA reads TGTGCCAGCAGCTCCCCAACCGGGGCAGGGAGAGGCACCGGGGAGCTGTTTTTT. This encodes CASSSPTGAGRGTGELFF.